The rows below give T cell receptor beta chains drawn from one sample of a study of blood T cell repertoires in COVID-19. Data came from immunoSEQ multiplex PCR; TCRdb stores just in-frame clones and leaves some out. Here the sample spans more than 400,000 clones, around 87% being singletons. Material for sequencing was PBMCs or T cells enriched from blood (not recorded which). The receptors come from a woman younger than 35 who had recovered from COVID-19. Both conserved end residues are part of each CDR3. The D gene is left open where the match is weak. The size entry is marked missing in some rows and otherwise reads once, few, many or a size class.

d_gene,abundance,v_gene,j_gene,CDR3aa,CDR3nt
-,-,TRBV5-6,TRBJ1-2,CASSLGREDYGYTF,TGTGCCAGCAGCTTGGGCAGGGAGGACTATGGCTACACCTTC
TRBD1,-,TRBV5-1,TRBJ2-2,CASSVPGQDGTGELFF,TGCGCCAGCAGCGTTCCAGGACAGGACGGCACCGGGGAGCTGTTTTTT
-,-,TRBV7-9,TRBJ1-2,CASSGQAGGYTF,TGTGCCAGCAGCGGCCAGGCGGGGGGCTACACCTTC
-,-,TRBV2,TRBJ1-1,CASSVGTSGEAFF,TGTGCCAGCAGTGTAGGTACGTCAGGTGAAGCTTTCTTT
-,-,TRBV24-1,TRBJ2-3,CATSDKAGTDTQYF,TGTGCCACCAGTGATAAAGCCGGCACAGATACGCAGTATTTT
TRBD1,once,TRBV19,TRBJ1-5,CATRREDRDRRANSNQPQHF,TGTGCCACCAGGAGAGAAGACCGGGACAGGCGTGCAAATAGCAATCAGCCCCAGCATTTT
TRBD2,-,TRBV19,TRBJ2-1,CASVSGGPYNEQFF,TGTGCCAGTGTTAGCGGGGGACCCTACAATGAGCAGTTCTTC
-,-,TRBV20-1,TRBJ2-7,CSVGEQYF,TGCAGTGTCGGGGAGCAGTACTTC
-,-,TRBV27,TRBJ1-1,CASNPLGGNTEAFF,TGTGCCAGCAACCCTCTAGGGGGTAACACTGAAGCTTTCTTT
-,-,TRBV12-3/TRBV12-4,TRBJ2-5,CASTSSYETQYF,TGTGCCAGCACTTCTTCGTATGAGACCCAGTACTTC
-,-,TRBV2,TRBJ1-6,CASSTTGSNSPLHF,TGTGCCAGCAGTACGACAGGTTCGAATTCACCCCTCCACTTT
TRBD1,once,TRBV15,TRBJ2-1,CATSSGERGPGSEQFF,TGTGCCACCAGCTCCGGTGAAAGGGGGCCAGGATCCGAGCAGTTCTTC
TRBD1,-,TRBV19,TRBJ1-5,CATATDRDNQPQHF,TGTGCCACGGCGACCGACAGGGACAATCAGCCCCAGCATTTT
-,-,TRBV30,TRBJ2-7,CAWSSGAETQEQYF,TGTGCCTGGAGTTCAGGGGCAGAGACTCAAGAGCAGTACTTC
TRBD2,-,TRBV10-2,TRBJ2-1,CASSPSGGTYNEQFF,TGCGCCAGCAGCCCTAGCGGGGGGACCTACAATGAGCAGTTCTTC
-,-,TRBV7-9,TRBJ1-1,CASSAGPNTEAFF,TGTGCCAGCAGTGCAGGGCCGAACACTGAAGCTTTCTTT
-,-,TRBV7-3,TRBJ1-1,CASSLDRDTEAFF,TGTGCCAGCAGCTTAGACAGAGACACTGAAGCTTTCTTT
-,few,TRBV12-2,TRBJ1-2,CASRLPGGLANYGYTF,TGTGCAAGTCGCCTCCCGGGGGGGTTAGCTAACTATGGCTACACCTTC
TRBD1,-,TRBV5-1,TRBJ1-6,CASSLGQGNSPLHF,TGCGCCAGCAGCCTCGGACAGGGGAATTCACCCCTCCACTTT
-,-,TRBV21-1,TRBJ1-3,CASSKTRKGNTIYF,TGTGCCAGCAGCAAGACGAGGAAAGGAAACACCATATATTTT
-,-,TRBV30,TRBJ2-1,CAWNQVEQFF,TGTGCCTGGAATCAGGTAGAGCAGTTCTTC
TRBD1,-,TRBV28,TRBJ2-7,CAIMQGAYEQYF,TGTGCCATCATGCAGGGGGCTTACGAGCAGTACTTC
TRBD2,-,TRBV7-2,TRBJ2-5,CASSLYRLAETQYF,TGTGCCAGCAGCTTATACAGACTAGCGGAGACCCAGTACTTC
TRBD1,-,TRBV4-1,TRBJ1-1,CASSQDRAGGSPEAFF,TGCGCCAGCAGCCAAGATCGAGCAGGGGGCTCCCCTGAAGCTTTCTTT
TRBD1,-,TRBV30,TRBJ1-6,CAWSSGTGFPMDSPLHF,TGTGCCTGGAGTTCCGGGACAGGGTTTCCAATGGATTCACCCCTCCACTTT
-,-,TRBV6-5,TRBJ2-2,CASSPHGQGELFF,TGTGCCAGCAGTCCCCACGGACAGGGGGAGCTGTTTTTT
TRBD2,-,TRBV19,TRBJ2-3,CASSPLAGEVDTQYF,TGTGCCAGTAGCCCACTAGCGGGGGAAGTAGATACGCAGTATTTT
TRBD1,-,TRBV5-1,TRBJ2-2,CASSFLTGGELFF,TGCGCCAGCAGCTTCCTAACAGGGGGAGAGCTGTTTTTT
-,-,TRBV4-1,TRBJ1-4,CASSQGPGRRINEKLFF,TGCGCCAGCAGCCAAGGCCCGGGGAGGAGGATAAATGAAAAACTGTTTTTT
TRBD1,-,TRBV18,TRBJ2-2,CASSPPRDSRTGELFF,TGTGCCAGCTCACCCCCCCGGGACAGTCGCACCGGGGAGCTGTTTTTT
-,-,TRBV19,TRBJ2-7,CASSMSGGGTENEQYF,TGTGCCAGTAGTATGAGTGGCGGAGGAACGGAGAACGAGCAGTACTTC
-,-,TRBV29-1,TRBJ1-5,CSVVPPGSNQPQHF,TGCAGCGTTGTGCCTCCGGGGTCTAATCAGCCCCAGCATTTT